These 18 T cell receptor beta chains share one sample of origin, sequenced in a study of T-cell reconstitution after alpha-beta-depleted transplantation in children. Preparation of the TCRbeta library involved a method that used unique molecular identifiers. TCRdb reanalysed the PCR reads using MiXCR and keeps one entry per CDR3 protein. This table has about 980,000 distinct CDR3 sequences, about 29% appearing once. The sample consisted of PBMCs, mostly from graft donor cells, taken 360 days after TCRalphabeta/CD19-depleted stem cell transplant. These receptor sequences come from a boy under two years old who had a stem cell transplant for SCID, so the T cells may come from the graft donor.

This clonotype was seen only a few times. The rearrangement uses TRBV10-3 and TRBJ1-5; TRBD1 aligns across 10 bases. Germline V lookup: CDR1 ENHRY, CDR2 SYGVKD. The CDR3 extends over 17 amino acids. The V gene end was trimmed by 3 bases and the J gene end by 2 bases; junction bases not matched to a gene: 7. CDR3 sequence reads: CAISDPRQGAGNQPQHF. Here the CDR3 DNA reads TGTGCCATCAGTGACCCTAGACAGGGGGCAGGCAATCAGCCCCAGCATTTT.

The CDR3, as DNA: TGCGCCAGCAGGCCAGCGGGGGGGGCAGATACGCAGTATTTT. It is translated as CASRPAGGADTQYF. The rearrangement uses TRBV5-1 and TRBJ2-3; TRBD2 aligns across 10 bases. The CDR3 runs to 14 residues. V gave up 5 bases and J gave up 4 bases; unmatched junction bases: 4. The germline V gene encodes CDR1 SGHRS and CDR2 YFSETQ.

The CDR3 DNA reads TGTGCCACCAGCAGAGAACTTCAGGCGACGCTATACAATGAGCAGTTCTTC. The encoded protein is CATSRELQATLYNEQFF. The chain joins TRBV15 to TRBJ2-1, with unresolved D. Germline V gives CDR1 LNHNV, CDR2 YYDKDF (reference sequence). This CDR3 spans 17 amino acids. Trimming pared 0 bases from V and 4 bases from J, leaving 16 bases between.

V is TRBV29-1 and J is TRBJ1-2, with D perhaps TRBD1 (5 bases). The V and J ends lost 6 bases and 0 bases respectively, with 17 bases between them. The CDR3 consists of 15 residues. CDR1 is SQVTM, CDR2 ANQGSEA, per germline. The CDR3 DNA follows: TGCAGCGTAGACAGCCAGAGAGGGACTAACTATGGCTACACCTTC. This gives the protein CSVDSQRGTNYGYTF.

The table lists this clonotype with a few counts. CDR3 protein: CSATGTSGGARETQYF. CDR3 nucleotide sequence: TGCAGTGCTACCGGGACTAGCGGGGGGGCGCGAGAGACCCAGTACTTC. This chain links TRBV20-1 with TRBJ2-5; 16 positions match TRBD2. The germline gives CDR1 DFQATT, CDR2 SNEGSKA (reference sequence). Unmatched junction bases numbered 6, after V lost 4 bases and J lost 4 bases. The CDR3 runs 16 residues.

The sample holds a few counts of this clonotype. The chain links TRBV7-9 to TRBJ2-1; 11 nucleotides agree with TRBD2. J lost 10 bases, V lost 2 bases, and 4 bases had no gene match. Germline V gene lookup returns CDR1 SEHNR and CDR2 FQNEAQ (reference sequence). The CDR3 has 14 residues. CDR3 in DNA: TGTGCCAGCAGCTTAAGCGCTAGCGGGGGGGAGCAGTTCTTC. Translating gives CASSLSASGGEQFF. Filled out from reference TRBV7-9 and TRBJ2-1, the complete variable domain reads DTGVSQNPRHKITKRGQNVTFRCDPISEHNRLYWYRQTLGQGPEFLTYFQNEAQLEKSRLLSDRFSAERPKGSFSTLEIQRTEQGDSAMYLCASSLSASGGEQFFGPGTRLTVL.

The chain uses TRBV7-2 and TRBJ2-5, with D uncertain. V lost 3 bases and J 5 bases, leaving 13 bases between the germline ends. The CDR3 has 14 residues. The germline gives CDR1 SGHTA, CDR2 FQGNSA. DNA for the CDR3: TGTGCCAGCAGCTTCTCAAGGCCCTGGGAGACCCAGTACTTC. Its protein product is CASSFSRPWETQYF.

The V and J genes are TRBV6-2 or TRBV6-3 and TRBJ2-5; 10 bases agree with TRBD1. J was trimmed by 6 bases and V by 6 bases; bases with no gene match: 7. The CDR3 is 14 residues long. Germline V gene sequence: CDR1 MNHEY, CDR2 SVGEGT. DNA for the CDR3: TGTGCCAGCAGGCGACAGGGGGCCGAGAAGACCCAGTACTTC. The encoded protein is CASRRQGAEKTQYF.

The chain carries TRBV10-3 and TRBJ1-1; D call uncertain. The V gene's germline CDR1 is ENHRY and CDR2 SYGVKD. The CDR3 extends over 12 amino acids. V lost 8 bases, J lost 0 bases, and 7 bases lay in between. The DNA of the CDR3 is TGTGCCATCTCTATGTTGAACACTGAAGCTTTCTTT. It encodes CAISMLNTEAFF.

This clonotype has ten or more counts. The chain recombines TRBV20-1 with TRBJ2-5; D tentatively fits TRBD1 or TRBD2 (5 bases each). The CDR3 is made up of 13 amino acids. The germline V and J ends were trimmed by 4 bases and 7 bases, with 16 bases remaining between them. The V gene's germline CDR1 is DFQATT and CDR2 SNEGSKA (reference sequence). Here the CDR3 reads CSAIRRDDRTQYF. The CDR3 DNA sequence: TGCAGTGCTATCCGAAGGGACGATAGGACCCAGTACTTC.

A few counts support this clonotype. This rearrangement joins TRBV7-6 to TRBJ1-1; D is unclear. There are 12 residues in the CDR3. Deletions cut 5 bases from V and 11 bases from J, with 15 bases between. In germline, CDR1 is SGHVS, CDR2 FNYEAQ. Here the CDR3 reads CASSPQTLGAFF. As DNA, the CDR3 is TGTGCCAGCAGCCCCCAGACCCTGGGGGCTTTCTTT.

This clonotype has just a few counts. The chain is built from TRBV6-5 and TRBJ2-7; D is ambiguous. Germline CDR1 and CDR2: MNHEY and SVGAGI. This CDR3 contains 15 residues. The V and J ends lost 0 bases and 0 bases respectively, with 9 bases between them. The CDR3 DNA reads TGTGCCAGCAGTTACTCGAGGCAGATCTCCTACGAGCAGTACTTC. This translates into CASSYSRQISYEQYF.

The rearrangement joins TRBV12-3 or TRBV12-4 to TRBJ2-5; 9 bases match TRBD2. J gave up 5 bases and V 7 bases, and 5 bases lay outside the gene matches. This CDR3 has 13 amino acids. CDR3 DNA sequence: TGTGCCAGCACTCTAGGACTAGCGGAGACCCAGTACTTC. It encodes CASTLGLAETQYF.

CDR3: CASSLNLGTNQETQYF. CDR3 DNA: TGTGCCAGCAGTTTGAACCTCGGGACAAACCAAGAGACCCAGTACTTC. The rearrangement links TRBV12-3 or TRBV12-4 to TRBJ2-5, with D maybe TRBD1 (6 bases). Trimming took off 3 bases at V and 0 bases at J, with 14 bases between the two ends. There are 16 residues in the CDR3.

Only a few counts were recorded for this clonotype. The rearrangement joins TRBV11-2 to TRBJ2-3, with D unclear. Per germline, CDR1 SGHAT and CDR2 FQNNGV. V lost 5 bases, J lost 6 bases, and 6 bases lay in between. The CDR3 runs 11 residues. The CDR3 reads CASSVWDTQYF. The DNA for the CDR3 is TGTGCCAGCAGCGTCTGGGATACGCAGTATTTT.

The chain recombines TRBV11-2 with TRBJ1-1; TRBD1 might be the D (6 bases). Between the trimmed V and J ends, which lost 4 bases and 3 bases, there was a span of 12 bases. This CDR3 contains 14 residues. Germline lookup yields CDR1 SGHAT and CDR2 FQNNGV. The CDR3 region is CASSSTRGYTEAFF. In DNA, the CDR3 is TGTGCCAGCAGCTCCACAAGGGGGTACACTGAAGCTTTCTTT.

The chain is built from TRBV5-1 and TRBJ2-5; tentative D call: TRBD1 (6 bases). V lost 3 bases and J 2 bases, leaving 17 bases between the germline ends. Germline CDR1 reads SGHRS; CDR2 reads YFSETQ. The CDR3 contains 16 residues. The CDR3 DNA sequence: TGCGCCAGCAGCTCTCTAGGACAGCTTTCACAAGAGACCCAGTACTTC. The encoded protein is CASSSLGQLSQETQYF.

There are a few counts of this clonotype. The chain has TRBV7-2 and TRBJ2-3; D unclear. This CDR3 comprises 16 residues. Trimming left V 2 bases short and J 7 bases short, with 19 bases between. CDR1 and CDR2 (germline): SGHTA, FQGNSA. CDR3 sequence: CASSLRQATSSYTQYF. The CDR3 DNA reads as TGTGCCAGCAGCTTACGCCAAGCAACCTCGAGCTATACGCAGTATTTT.